The source of this T cell receptor (beta chain) is a study of lymphopenia after photon versus proton radiotherapy. The germline V and J ends were trimmed by 2 bases and 4 bases, with 5 bases remaining between them. The CDR3 covers 12 residues. CDR1 is MDHEN, CDR2 SYDVKM, per germline. Produced via immunoSEQ multiplex PCR; TCRdb's table is partial and in-frame only. Of 150,000 to 200,000 clones detected, 88% appear once; the ten largest clones hold about 4.3%. Whole-study findings and limits: Post-nadir diversity loss with photons came from oligoclonal expansion, particularly CD8+ Temra cells. Photon-treated patients lost naive T cells and TCR diversity; proton-treated stayed stable. In patients who died, overall survival fell as post-nadir TCR diversity dropped more.

About this clone itself: Its matching antigen is unknown.

V is TRBV28 and J is TRBJ1-1; D call uncertain. The origin of this receptor is a middle-aged man with gastric cancer. The sample was peripheral blood, taken from a patient treated with photon-based radiotherapy. The DNA for the CDR3 is TGTGCCAGCAGTTTACCGGGCACTGAAGCTTTCTTT. It encodes CASSLPGTEAFF.